Following are 22 T cell receptor beta chains from one sample sequenced in a study of blood T cells in healthy people across ages. For the second PCR, which ran for roughly 6 to 12 cycles, a sample-barcoded 5' primer and a J-beta primer mix were used. TCRdb re-called the 5' RACE reads through MiXCR, storing one row per CDR3 protein. The profile shows about 640,000 distinct CDR3 sequences, around 31% of them singletons. Sequencing was done on a sample of blood. These receptors all come from a woman of 80 years or more in good health.

This clonotype was observed a handful of times. The rearrangement joins TRBV30 to TRBJ2-3, with D tentatively TRBD2 (5 bases). Trimming took off 4 bases at V and 3 bases at J, with 14 bases between the two ends. The CDR3 consists of 14 residues. The germline CDR1 and CDR2 sequences are GTSNPN and SVGIG (reference sequence). The CDR3 nucleotides are TGTGCCTGGACCACGGGGTCCTTTACAGATACGCAGTATTTT. The encoded protein is CAWTTGSFTDTQYF.

The CDR3 loop is CSASGLNAEAFF. The CDR3 DNA reads TGCAGTGCTAGTGGGTTGAATGCTGAAGCTTTCTTT. The chain has TRBV20-1 and TRBJ1-1; D uncertain. This CDR3 is 12 amino acids long. V was shortened by 3 bases and J by 6 bases, with 11 bases between the two germline ends. In germline, CDR1 is DFQATT, CDR2 SNEGSKA (reference sequence).

V is TRBV7-2 and J is TRBJ1-1; TRBD1 aligns across 8 bases. The CDR3 contains 16 residues. The V and J ends lost 5 bases and 1 base, in that order; junction bases with no gene match: 9. CDR1 is SGHTA and CDR2 is FQGNSA in the germline V gene. The CDR3 region has the DNA TGTGCCAGCAGCCCCCCTACAGGGGGGAGGAACACTGAAGCTTTCTTT. It encodes CASSPPTGGRNTEAFF.

As concerns this clonotype: This clone may be a read error of a much larger clone one base away. The chain links TRBV27 to TRBJ1-2; the D gene is possibly TRBD1 (6 bases). Germline CDR1 and CDR2: MNHEY and SMNVEV (reference sequence). CDR3 length equals 15 residues. CDR3 sequence: CASSPRQAESYSYTF. CDR3 nucleotide sequence: TGTGCCAGCAGTCCGCGACAGGCCGAGAGCTATAGCTACACCTTC.

On this clonotype: This may be a read error, as it is one base from a much larger clone. J is TRBJ2-3 and V is TRBV30; D gene unclear. From germline, CDR1 is GTSNPN and CDR2 SVGIG (reference sequence). The CDR3 consists of 11 residues. The CDR3 bases are TGTGCCTGGAGAGCTGACCTCACGCGGTATTTT. Amino acid sequence: CAWRADLTRYF.

A word on this clonotype: One junction end disagrees with the germline gene, perhaps due to a read error. J is TRBJ2-1 and V is TRBV7-2; 10 bases match TRBD2. This CDR3 has 14 amino acids. CDR1 SGHTA and CDR2 FQGNSA come from the germline V gene. The CDR3 DNA follows: TGTGCCAGCATGGCAGCGGGGGGGCGGAATGGGCAGTTCTTC. Its translation: CASMAAGGRNGQFF.

Ten or more counts support this clonotype. V is TRBV28 and J is TRBJ1-1; D unresolved. V dropped 6 bases and J dropped 1 base, with 6 bases sitting between them. CDR3 size: 12 residues. The germline V gene encodes CDR1 MDHEN and CDR2 SYDVKM. CDR3 nucleotides: TGTGCCAGCAGGAGAAGGAACACTGAAGCTTTCTTT. It codes for CASRRRNTEAFF.

Remarks on this clonotype: This may arise from a read error, as a much more abundant clone is one base away. V and J are TRBV6-5 and TRBJ2-7; 9 bases align to TRBD1. This CDR3 comprises 14 residues. Germline loops: CDR1 MNHEY, CDR2 SVGAGI. V was pared by 9 bases and J by 4 bases, with 10 bases of the junction left unmatched. CDR3 bases: TGTGCCAGTAAGACGGGACAGGGTTGTTACGAGCAGTACTTC. Translated, it gives CASKTGQGCYEQYF.

This clonotype was found many times. The chain combines TRBV5-1 with TRBJ2-7; D not resolved. CDR3 length equals 15 residues. V lost 0 bases and J 0 bases, leaving 10 bases between the germline ends. CDR1 and CDR2 from the germline V gene are SGHRS and YFSETQ. CDR3 amino acids: CASSLEISYSYEQYF. CDR3 nucleotide sequence: TGCGCCAGCAGCTTGGAGATATCTTACTCCTACGAGCAGTACTTC.

The chain is built from TRBV6-1 and TRBJ2-7; tentatively, D is TRBD1 (5 bases). The DNA end is more similar to TRBJ2-5, so the J call may be wrong. The CDR3 covers 15 residues. Germline V gene sequence: CDR1 MNHNS, CDR2 SASEGT. The DNA for the CDR3 is TGTGCCAGCAGTGAAGACGGCAGGGTTGGGGAGACCCAGTACTTC. This sequence encodes CASSEDGRVGETQYF.

This clonotype was found once. A much larger clone lies a single base off, so this may be a read error. The J gene is TRBJ2-5, the V gene TRBV9, with 8 bases fitting TRBD2. The CDR3 runs to 15 residues. Looked up from germline, CDR1 is SGDLS and CDR2 is YYNGEE. The CDR3 coding sequence is TGTGCCGGCAGCGATGGGACTAGGGGACAAGAGACCCAGTACTTC. Amino acid sequence: CAGSDGTRGQETQYF. Using reference TRBV9 and TRBJ2-5 for the parts outside the CDR3, the full variable domain is DSGVTQTPKHLITATGQRVTLRCSPRSGDLSVYWYQQSLDQGLQFLIQYYNGEERAKGNILERFSAQQFPDLHSELNLSSLELGDSALYFCAGSDGTRGQETQYFGPGTRLLVL.

This clonotype was counted at least ten times. J is TRBJ2-3 and V is TRBV4-3; D is uncertain. Germline-derived CDR1 and CDR2 are LGHNA and YSLEER. V lost 0 bases and J 4 bases, leaving 5 bases between the germline ends. CDR3 length equals 13 residues. In nucleotides, the CDR3 is TGCGCCAGCAGCCAAGATACCCCAGATACGCAGTATTTT. Its protein product is CASSQDTPDTQYF.

As to this clonotype: It may be a read error: a sequence one base away is much more abundant. This rearrangement joins TRBV6-5 to TRBJ2-1; tentative D call: TRBD2 (5 bases). The CDR3 is 13 amino acids. CDR1 and CDR2 (germline): MNHEY, SVGAGI. CDR3: CTSGRRIYNEQFF. CDR3 in DNA: TGTACCAGCGGCCGACGGATTTACAATGAGCAGTTCTTC.

This clonotype was observed many times. This chain joins TRBV20-1 and TRBJ2-3; the match to TRBD2 covers 8 bases. This CDR3 spans 18 amino acids. J was trimmed by 1 base and V by 6 bases; bases with no gene match: 18. Germline V gene sequence: CDR1 DFQATT, CDR2 SNEGSKA (reference sequence). For the CDR3, the DNA is TGCAGTGCCACATCCTCAGCGGGGGTACTTATAGGCACAGATACGCAGTATTTT. Translating gives CSATSSAGVLIGTDTQYF.

The table lists this clonotype with many counts. V is TRBV7-9 and J is TRBJ1-2; 10 bases are a match to TRBD1. This CDR3 has 15 residues. V was clipped by 2 bases and J by 8 bases; unmatched bases: 8. From germline, CDR1 is SEHNR and CDR2 FQNEAQ (reference sequence). CDR3 DNA: TGTGCCAGCAGCTTACCCGGACAGGGGGAGGGCGGCTACACCTTC. Amino acid sequence: CASSLPGQGEGGYTF. Variable domain in full (rest from reference TRBV7-9 and TRBJ1-2): DTGVSQNPRHKITKRGQNVTFRCDPISEHNRLYWYRQTLGQGPEFLTYFQNEAQLEKSRLLSDRFSAERPKGSFSTLEIQRTEQGDSAMYLCASSLPGQGEGGYTFGSGTRLTVV.

The chain has TRBV2 and TRBJ1-1; TRBD1 is a possible D gene (6 bases). The V and J ends lost 6 bases and 2 bases respectively, with 13 bases between them. This CDR3 contains 14 residues. Germline CDR1 SNHLY, CDR2 FYNNEI. CDR3: CASSRGLSNTEAFF. The CDR3 nucleotides read TGTGCCAGCAGCAGGGGACTATCAAACACTGAAGCTTTCTTT.

As to this clonotype: The junction departs from germline at one end; a sequencing error may be responsible. The V gene is TRBV27, the J gene TRBJ2-1; no clear D gene. In germline, CDR1 is MNHEY, CDR2 SMNVEV (reference sequence). This CDR3 spans 11 amino acids. The chain's CDR3 is CASSLGDERFF. The CDR3 DNA follows: TGTGCCAGCAGTTTAGGCGATGAGCGGTTCTTC.

This clonotype was detected only a few times. The chain joins TRBV20-1 to TRBJ1-1; TRBD1 aligns across 7 bases. Unmatched junction bases numbered 6, after V lost 0 bases and J lost 5 bases. Germline lookup yields CDR1 DFQATT and CDR2 SNEGSKA (reference sequence). The CDR3 runs 14 residues. The CDR3 is CSARDQGGRTEAFF. As DNA, the CDR3 is TGCAGTGCTAGAGATCAGGGGGGGCGGACTGAAGCTTTCTTT.

The table lists this clonotype with many counts. V and J are TRBV7-2 and TRBJ2-3; TRBD2 might be the D (6 bases). The germline V gene encodes CDR1 SGHTA and CDR2 FQGNSA. The CDR3 sequence is 15 residues long. Trimming removed 5 bases from V and 2 bases from J, with 14 bases in between. The CDR3 DNA is TGTGCCAGCAGCCCCGGGGACTTCATCACAGATACGCAGTATTTT. Protein product: CASSPGDFITDTQYF.

Ten or more counts support this clonotype. The V call is TRBV20-1, the J call TRBJ2-5; 13 nucleotides align to TRBD2. Trimming cost V 5 bases and J 5 bases; bases outside gene matches: 8. Germline-derived CDR1 and CDR2 are DFQATT and SNEGSKA (reference sequence). The CDR3 extends over 15 amino acids. In nucleotides, the CDR3 is TGCAGTGCTCCCAGACTAGCGGGGGGCGTGGAGACCCAGTACTTC. Its protein product is CSAPRLAGGVETQYF.

This clonotype was picked up many times. This rearrangement joins TRBV7-2 to TRBJ2-5; D is undetermined. This CDR3 spans 15 amino acids. Germline V lookup: CDR1 SGHTA, CDR2 FQGNSA. V gave up 0 bases and J gave up 2 bases, with 10 bases separating them. The CDR3 DNA is TGTGCCAGCAGCTTAGCATCGGCAGTTCAAGAGACCCAGTACTTC. Translating gives CASSLASAVQETQYF.

This clonotype was seen more than once but under ten times. This chain links TRBV25-1 with TRBJ2-2, with a possible D match to TRBD2 (6 bases). CDR3 length equals 16 residues. Trimming removed 0 bases from V and 3 bases from J, with 11 bases in between. Per the germline V gene, CDR1 is MGHDK and CDR2 is SYGVNS. The CDR3 region has the DNA TGTGCCAGCAGTGAATATGGGACTTTTGACACCGGGGAGCTGTTTTTT. Protein product: CASSEYGTFDTGELFF.